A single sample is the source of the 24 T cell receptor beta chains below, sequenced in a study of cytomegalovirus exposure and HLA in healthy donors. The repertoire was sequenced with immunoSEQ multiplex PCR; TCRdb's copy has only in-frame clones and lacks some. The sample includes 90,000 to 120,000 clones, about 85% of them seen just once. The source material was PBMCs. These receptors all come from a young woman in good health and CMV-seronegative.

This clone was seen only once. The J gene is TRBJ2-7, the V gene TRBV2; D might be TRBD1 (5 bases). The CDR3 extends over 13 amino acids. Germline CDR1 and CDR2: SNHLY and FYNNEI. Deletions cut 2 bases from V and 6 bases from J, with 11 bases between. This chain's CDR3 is CASSEISRVEQYF. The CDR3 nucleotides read TGTGCCAGCAGTGAAATAAGCAGGGTCGAGCAGTACTTC.

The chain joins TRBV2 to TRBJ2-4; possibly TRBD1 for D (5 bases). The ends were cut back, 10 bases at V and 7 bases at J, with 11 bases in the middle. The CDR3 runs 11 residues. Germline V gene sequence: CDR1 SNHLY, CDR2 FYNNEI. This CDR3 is CATASGNIQYF. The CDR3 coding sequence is TGTGCCACCGCATCAGGGAACATTCAGTACTTC.

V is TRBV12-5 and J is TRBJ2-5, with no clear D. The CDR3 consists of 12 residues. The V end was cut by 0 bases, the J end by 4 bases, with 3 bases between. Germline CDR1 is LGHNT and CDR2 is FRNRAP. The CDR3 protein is CASGLVSETQYF. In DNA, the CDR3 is TGTGCTAGTGGTTTGGTCTCAGAGACCCAGTACTTC.

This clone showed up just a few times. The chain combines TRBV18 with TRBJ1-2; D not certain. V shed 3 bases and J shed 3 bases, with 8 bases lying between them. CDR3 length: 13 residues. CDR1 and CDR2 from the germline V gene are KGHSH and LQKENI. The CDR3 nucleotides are TGTGCCAGCTCACCGGCCCAGTACTATGGCTACACCTTC. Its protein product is CASSPAQYYGYTF.

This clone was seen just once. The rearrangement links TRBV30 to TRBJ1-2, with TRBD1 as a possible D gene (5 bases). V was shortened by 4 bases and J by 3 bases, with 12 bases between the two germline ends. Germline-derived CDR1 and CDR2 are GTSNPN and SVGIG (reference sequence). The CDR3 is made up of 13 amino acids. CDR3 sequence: CAWTMGLYYGYTF. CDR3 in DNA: TGTGCCTGGACGATGGGGCTCTACTATGGCTACACCTTC.

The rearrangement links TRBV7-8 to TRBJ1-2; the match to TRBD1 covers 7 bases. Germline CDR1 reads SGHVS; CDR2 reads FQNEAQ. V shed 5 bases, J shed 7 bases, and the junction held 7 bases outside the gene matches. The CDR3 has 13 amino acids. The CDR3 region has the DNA TGTGCCAGCAGCGCAACAGGGGCTAGTGGCTACACCTTC. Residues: CASSATGASGYTF.

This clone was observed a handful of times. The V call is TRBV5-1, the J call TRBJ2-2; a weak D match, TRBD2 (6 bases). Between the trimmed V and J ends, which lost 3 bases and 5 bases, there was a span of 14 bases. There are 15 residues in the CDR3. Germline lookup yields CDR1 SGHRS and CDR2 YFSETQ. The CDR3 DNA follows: TGCGCCAGCAGCTCGGCGGGGCAAGGGACCGGGGAGCTGTTTTTT. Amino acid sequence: CASSSAGQGTGELFF.

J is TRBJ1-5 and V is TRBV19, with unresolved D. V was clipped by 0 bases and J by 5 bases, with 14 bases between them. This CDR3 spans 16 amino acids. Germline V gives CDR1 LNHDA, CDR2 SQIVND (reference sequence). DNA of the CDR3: TGTGCCAGTAGTATAGATAAAGCGCCGCCCTATCAGCCCCAGCATTTT. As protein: CASSIDKAPPYQPQHF.

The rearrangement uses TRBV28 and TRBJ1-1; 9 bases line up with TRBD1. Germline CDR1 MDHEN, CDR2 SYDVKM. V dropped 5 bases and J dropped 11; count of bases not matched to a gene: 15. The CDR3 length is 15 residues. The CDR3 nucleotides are TGTGCCAGCAGTGAAACAGGGGGCGGTTCAGACGAGGCTTTCTTT. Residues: CASSETGGGSDEAFF.

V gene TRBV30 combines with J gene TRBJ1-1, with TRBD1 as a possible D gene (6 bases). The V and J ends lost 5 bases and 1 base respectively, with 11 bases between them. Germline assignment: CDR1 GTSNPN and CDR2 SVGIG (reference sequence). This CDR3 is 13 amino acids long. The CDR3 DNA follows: TGTGCCTGGGTCCCGGACAGGAACACTGAAGCTTTCTTT. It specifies CAWVPDRNTEAFF.

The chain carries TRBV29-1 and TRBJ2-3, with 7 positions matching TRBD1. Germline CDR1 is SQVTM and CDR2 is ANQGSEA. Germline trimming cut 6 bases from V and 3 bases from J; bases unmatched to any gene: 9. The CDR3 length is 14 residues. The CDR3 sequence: CSVPDRVGTDTQYF. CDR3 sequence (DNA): TGCAGCGTCCCTGACAGGGTCGGTACAGATACGCAGTATTTT.

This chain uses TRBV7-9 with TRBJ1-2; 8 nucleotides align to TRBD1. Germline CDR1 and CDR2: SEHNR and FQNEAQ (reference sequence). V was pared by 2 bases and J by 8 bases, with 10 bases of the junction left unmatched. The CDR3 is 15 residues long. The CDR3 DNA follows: TGTGCCAGCAGCTTACCGGGACAGGCCCCCTTCGGCTACACCTTC. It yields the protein CASSLPGQAPFGYTF.

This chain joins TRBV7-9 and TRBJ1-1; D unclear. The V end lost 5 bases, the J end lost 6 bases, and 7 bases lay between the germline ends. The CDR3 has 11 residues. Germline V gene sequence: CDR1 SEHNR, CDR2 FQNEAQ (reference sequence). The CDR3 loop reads CASSRLPEAFF. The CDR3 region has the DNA TGTGCCAGCAGCCGACTGCCTGAAGCTTTCTTT.

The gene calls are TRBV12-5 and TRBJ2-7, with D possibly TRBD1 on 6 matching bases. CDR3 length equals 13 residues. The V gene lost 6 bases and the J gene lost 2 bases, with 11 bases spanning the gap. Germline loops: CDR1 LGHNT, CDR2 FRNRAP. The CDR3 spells CASGQGFTYEQYF. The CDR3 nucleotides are TGTGCTAGTGGACAGGGATTCACCTACGAGCAGTACTTC.

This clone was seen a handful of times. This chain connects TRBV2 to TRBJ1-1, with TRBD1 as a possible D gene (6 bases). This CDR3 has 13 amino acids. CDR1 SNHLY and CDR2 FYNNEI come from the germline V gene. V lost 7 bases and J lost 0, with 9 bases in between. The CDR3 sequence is CASTDRMNTEAFF. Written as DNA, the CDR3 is TGTGCCAGCACGGACAGAATGAACACTGAAGCTTTCTTT.

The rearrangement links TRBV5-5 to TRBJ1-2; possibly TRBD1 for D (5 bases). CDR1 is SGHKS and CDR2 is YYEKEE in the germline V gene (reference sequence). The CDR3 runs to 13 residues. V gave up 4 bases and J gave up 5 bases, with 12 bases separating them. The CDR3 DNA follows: TGTGCCAGCAGCCAAAAACGACAGTATGGCTACACCTTC. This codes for CASSQKRQYGYTF.

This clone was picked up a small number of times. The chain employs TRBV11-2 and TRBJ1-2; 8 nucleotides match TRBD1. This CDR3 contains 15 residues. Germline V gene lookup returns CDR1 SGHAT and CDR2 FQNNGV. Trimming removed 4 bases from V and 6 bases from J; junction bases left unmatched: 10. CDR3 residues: CASSYNGQGINGYTF. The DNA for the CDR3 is TGTGCCAGCAGCTACAATGGACAGGGCATCAATGGCTACACCTTC. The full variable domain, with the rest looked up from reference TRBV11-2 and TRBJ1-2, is EAGVAQSPRYKIIEKRQSVAFWCNPISGHATLYWYQQILGQGPKLLIQFQNNGVVDDSQLPKDRFSAERLKGVDSTLKIQPAKLEDSAVYLCASSYNGQGINGYTFGSGTRLTVV.

The CDR3 region is CASSLALAGGPYEQYF. CDR3 coding DNA: TGTGCCAGCAGCTTAGCTCTAGCGGGGGGGCCCTACGAGCAGTACTTC. V gene TRBV7-2 combines with J gene TRBJ2-7; 12 nucleotides agree with TRBD2. Germline V gene data show CDR1 as SGHTA and CDR2 as FQGNSA. The V segment lost 0 bases and the J segment 2 bases; nucleotides outside the gene matches: 2. This CDR3 comprises 16 residues.

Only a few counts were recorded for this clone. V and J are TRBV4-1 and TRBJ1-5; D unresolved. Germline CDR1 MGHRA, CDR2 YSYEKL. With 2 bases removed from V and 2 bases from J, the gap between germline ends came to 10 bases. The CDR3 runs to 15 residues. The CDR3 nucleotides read TGCGCCAGCAGCCAACCCTCACGCGGCAATCAGCCCCAGCATTTT. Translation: CASSQPSRGNQPQHF.

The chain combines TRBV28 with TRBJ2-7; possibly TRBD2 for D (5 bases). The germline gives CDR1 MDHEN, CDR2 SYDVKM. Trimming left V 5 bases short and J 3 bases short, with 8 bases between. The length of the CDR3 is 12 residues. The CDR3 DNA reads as TGTGCCAGCAGTCCCCGGGACTACGAGCAGTACTTC. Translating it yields CASSPRDYEQYF.

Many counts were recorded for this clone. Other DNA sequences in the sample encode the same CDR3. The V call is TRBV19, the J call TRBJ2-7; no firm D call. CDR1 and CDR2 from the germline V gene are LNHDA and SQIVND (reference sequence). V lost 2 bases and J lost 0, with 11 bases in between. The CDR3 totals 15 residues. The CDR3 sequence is CASSISVAVSYEQYF. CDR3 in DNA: TGTGCCAGTAGTATAAGCGTAGCAGTCTCCTACGAGCAGTACTTC.

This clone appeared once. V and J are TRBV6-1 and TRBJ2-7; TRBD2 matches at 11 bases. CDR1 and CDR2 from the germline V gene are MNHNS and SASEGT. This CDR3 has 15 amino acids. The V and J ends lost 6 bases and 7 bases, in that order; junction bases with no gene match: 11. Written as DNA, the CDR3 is TGTGCCAGCAGCCCCGAGACTAGCGGGGTTCGGGAGCAGTACTTC. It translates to CASSPETSGVREQYF.

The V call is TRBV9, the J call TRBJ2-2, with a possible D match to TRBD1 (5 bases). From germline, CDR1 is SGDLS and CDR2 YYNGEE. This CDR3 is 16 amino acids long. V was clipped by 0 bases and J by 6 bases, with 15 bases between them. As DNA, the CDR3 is TGTGCCAGCAGCGTAGTGTCCCAGGGCCCTGCCGGGGAGCTGTTTTTT. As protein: CASSVVSQGPAGELFF.

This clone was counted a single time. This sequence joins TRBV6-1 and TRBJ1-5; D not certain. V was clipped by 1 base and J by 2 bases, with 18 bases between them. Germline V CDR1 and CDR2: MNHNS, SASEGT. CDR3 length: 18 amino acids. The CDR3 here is CASSEGRGGVEGNQPQHF. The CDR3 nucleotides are TGTGCCAGCAGTGAAGGACGAGGCGGGGTTGAGGGCAATCAGCCCCAGCATTTT.